What follows are 9 T cell receptor beta chains derived from one specimen sequenced in a study of blood T cells in healthy people across ages. For the second PCR, which ran for about 7 to 11 cycles, a sample-barcoded 5' primer and a J-beta primer mix were used. One entry per CDR3 protein, called by TCRdb with MiXCR from the 5' RACE reads. The sample includes about 780,000 distinct CDR3 sequences, about 26% seen only once; the top ten take 3%. The data were also submitted as part of a second study, on T cells of mothers and their children.

The sample consisted of blood. These receptors all come from a boy aged 5 to 17 in good health.

This clonotype came up a few times. The V gene is TRBV6-5, the J gene TRBJ1-3, with 8 bases identical to TRBD1. The CDR3 has 19 residues. The germline gives CDR1 MNHEY, CDR2 SVGAGI. The trim removed 2 bases at V and 0 bases at J, leaving 12 bases unmatched. The CDR3 bases are TGTGCCAGCAGTTACACACGGACAGGGCAAGGACACTCTGGAAACACCATATATTTT. Translation: CASSYTRTGQGHSGNTIYF.

This clonotype was counted only a few times. V gene TRBV6-2 or TRBV6-3 combines with J gene TRBJ1-3; a weak D match, TRBD1 (5 bases). V shed 0 bases and J shed 2 bases, with 8 bases lying between them. The length of the CDR3 is 15 residues. The germline CDR1 and CDR2 sequences are MNHEY and SVGEGT. Written as DNA, the CDR3 is TGTGCCAGCAGTTACTCGGCGGGGGCTGGAAACACCATATATTTT. Its translation is CASSYSAGAGNTIYF.

J is TRBJ2-1 and V is TRBV7-9; 9 positions match TRBD2. Matching the DNA end better, TRBJ2-7 makes the J call doubtful. The CDR3 has 14 residues. Germline V CDR1 and CDR2: SEHNR, FQNEAQ (reference sequence). In nucleotides, the CDR3 is TGTGCCAGCAGCTCCCGAGCGGGAGGCCTCGAGCAGTACTTC. This gives the protein CASSSRAGGLEQYF.

The genes are TRBV5-5 and TRBJ1-5; 8 bases align to TRBD1. The CDR3 length is 17 residues. Germline CDR1 and CDR2: SGHKS and YYEKEE (reference sequence). Trimming took 4 bases from V and 1 from J; bases not matched to a gene: 10. CDR3 bases: TGTGCCAGCAGCAGAAGGACAGGGAGGATGAGCAATCAGCCCCAGCATTTT. This encodes CASSRRTGRMSNQPQHF. Supplemented by reference TRBV5-5 and TRBJ1-5, the full variable domain reads DAGVTQSPTHLIKTRGQQVTLRCSPISGHKSVSWYQQVLGQGPQFIFQYYEKEERGRGNFPDRFSARQFPNYSSELNVNALLLGDSALYLCASSRRTGRMSNQPQHFGDGTRLSIL.

The sample holds a few counts of this clonotype. V and J are TRBV5-1 and TRBJ2-1, with 7 bases that match TRBD2. Judging by the DNA end, TRBJ2-7 fits better; the J call may be wrong. The CDR3 has 15 residues. Germline V gives CDR1 SGHRS, CDR2 YFSETQ. The CDR3 DNA sequence: TGCGCCAGCAGCTTCGGAGCGGGGACGTCCTACGAGCAGTACTTC. Amino acid sequence: CASSFGAGTSYEQYF.

This chain uses TRBV6-1 with TRBJ2-7; 9 bases agree with TRBD1. The CDR3 totals 14 residues. Germline CDR1 MNHNS, CDR2 SASEGT. V was clipped by 4 bases and J by 3 bases; unmatched bases: 4. CDR3 protein: CASSGTGAFYEQYF. CDR3 DNA sequence: TGTGCCAGCAGTGGGACAGGGGCCTTCTACGAGCAGTACTTC.

The chain has TRBV20-1 and TRBJ2-7, with D possibly being TRBD2 (5 bases). The CDR3 contains 14 residues. Deletions cut 2 bases from V and 3 bases from J, with 14 bases between. CDR1 DFQATT and CDR2 SNEGSKA come from the germline V gene (reference sequence). CDR3 in DNA: TGCAGTGCTAGACTTTCCTGGGGAGACTACGAGCAGTACTTC. Protein product: CSARLSWGDYEQYF.

In this sample, this clonotype turned up a few times. The chain recombines TRBV27 with TRBJ2-1; TRBD1 aligns across 8 bases. The V and J ends lost 7 bases and 4 bases, in that order; junction bases with no gene match: 9. Germline V gives CDR1 MNHEY, CDR2 SMNVEV (reference sequence). CDR3 size: 15 residues. This CDR3 reads CASNPTGGPYNEQFF. The CDR3 DNA sequence: TGTGCCAGCAACCCCACAGGGGGACCTTACAATGAGCAGTTCTTC.

This clonotype was found a few times. The rearrangement uses TRBV7-2 and TRBJ2-2, with D tentatively TRBD1 (6 bases). The CDR3 is 18 amino acids. Germline loops: CDR1 SGHTA, CDR2 FQGNSA. The V end lost 5 bases, the J end lost 3 bases, and 22 bases lay between the germline ends. The CDR3, as DNA: TGTGCCAGCAGCCCCAAAACAGGGTTCAGTCGGGACACCGGGGAGCTGTTTTTT. It translates to CASSPKTGFSRDTGELFF.